This T cell receptor beta chain is from a study of shared clonotypes between healthy human individuals. The CDR3 loop spans 16 amino acids. The V end lost 2 bases, the J end lost 2 bases, and 13 bases lay between the germline ends. From germline, CDR1 is SGHRS and CDR2 YFSETQ. Produced via immunoSEQ multiplex PCR; TCRdb's table is partial and in-frame only. In the table there are around 1.5 million clones, about 98% of which are singletons. Study-level findings and limits: A reduction in generation probabilities was seen for non-shared clonotypes relative to those shared by all four donors.

Concerning this clone itself: Its antigen is unknown.

The V and J genes are TRBV5-1 and TRBJ2-2, with D possibly TRBD1 on 6 matching bases. The clonotype was recovered from a man aged 25-40 years in good health. The sample consisted of naive CD4+ T cells sorted from blood. Subset denoted: CD45RA+ positively selected. The CDR3 DNA sequence: TGCGCCAGCAGCTTCGGACAGAAAACAAACACCGGGGAGCTGTTTTTT. Its translation: CASSFGQKTNTGELFF.